Presented here are 4 T cell receptor beta chains from one specimen sequenced in a study of T cells in women clearing cervical HPV infection (dated by TCRdb to the late 2010s). Library method: the immunoSEQ multiplex PCR assay. This is the immuneACCESS table as TCRdb keeps it, with only in-frame sequences that have V and J called. A part of the clones is gone; compared with another copy, unresolved V genes explain less than half, and the rest is unexplained. This sample's table carries approximately 34,000 clones. Together, the top ten hold less than 7.5% of the sample. Sequenced material: blood buffy coat. These receptors all stem from a woman between 18 and 70 years old with a cervical HPV16 infection that either progressed to CIN3+ or cleared (not recorded which).

Details on this clone: The CDR3 end falls 3 residues outside the read, so it is completed with the germline J gene. The V gene is TRBV6-1, the J gene TRBJ2-2; TRBD1 agrees at 12 bases. Germline CDR1 reads MNHNS; CDR2 reads SASEGT. The CDR3 loop spans 16 amino acids. Partial CDR3 DNA: TGTGCCAGCAGTGAAAGGGACAGGGGGCTCGGTGAAAAG. It codes for CASSERDRGLGEK. The whole CDR3 protein reads CASSERDRGLGEKLFF.

About this clone itself: The CDR3 goes on 3 residues after the read ends, and that part is filled in from the germline J gene. This rearrangement joins TRBV6-2 or TRBV6-3 to TRBJ1-1; D possibly corresponds to TRBD1 (5 bases). The germline gives CDR1 MNHEY, CDR2 SVGEGT. The CDR3 is made up of 15 amino acids. The V gene lost 6 bases and the J gene lost 4 bases, with 18 bases spanning the gap. The CDR3 protein is CASRGLRAGGTEAFF. CDR3 DNA, as far as it was read: TGTGCCAGCAGGGGGCTCAGGGCGGGGGGCACTGAA.

Comments on this clone: The read falls 3 residues short of the CDR3 end, and the missing part is taken from the germline J gene. This sequence joins TRBV2 and TRBJ1-1; possibly TRBD1 for D (5 bases). Trimming took 3 bases from V and 3 from J, leaving 11 bases between them. Germline CDR1 reads SNHLY; CDR2 reads FYNNEI. The CDR3 is 14 amino acids. The CDR3 bases that were read are TGTGCCAGCAGTGATGATTGGGGGGACACTGAA. This codes for CASSDDWGDTE. The full-length CDR3 reads as CASSDDWGDTEAFF.

Turning to this clone: Read coverage stops 3 residues before the CDR3 terminus; the germline J gene supplies the remainder. The rearrangement uses TRBV5-1 and TRBJ2-1; TRBD2 agrees at 9 bases. Trimming took 3 bases from V and 8 from J; bases not matched to a gene: 3. The CDR3 totals 13 residues. Germline CDR1 reads SGHRS; CDR2 reads YFSETQ. Partial CDR3 DNA: TGCGCCAGCAGCTCTATAGCGGGAGATGAG. Its protein is CASSSIAGDE. In full, the CDR3 is CASSSIAGDEQFF. The full variable domain, in which reference TRBV5-1 and TRBJ2-1 provide the parts outside the CDR3, is KAGVTQTPRYLIKTRGQQVTLSCSPISGHRSVSWYQQTPGQGLQFLFEYFSETQRNKGNFPGRFSGRQFSNSRSEMNVSTLELGDSALYLCASSSIAGDEQFFGPGTRLTVL.